This T cell receptor beta chain derives from a study of beta chain features in type 1 diabetes. Overall study results and limits: Moderate but significant shortening of TCRB CDR3s was recorded in all four CD4+ subsets from Type 1 diabetes patients.

About this clone itself: Its specificity is unknown.

Sequencing targeted expressed TCRB transcripts, as all isolated RNA had been reverse transcribed. Profiled with immunoSEQ multiplex PCR; TCRdb holds only in-frame clones, not every one. The table shows about 150,000 clones, with 10% to 13% occurring only once. Between the trimmed V and J ends, which lost 3 bases and 2 bases, there was a span of 11 bases. CDR3 length: 15 amino acids. Germline loops: CDR1 LNHDA, CDR2 SQIVND (reference sequence). The material sequenced was central memory CD4+ T cells from blood. The V and J genes are TRBV19 and TRBJ1-5; D gene ambiguous. The clonotype originates from a man aged 30 to 45 with type 1 diabetes. The CDR3 reads CASSIIRGGNQPQHF. CDR3 coding DNA: TGTGCCAGTAGTATCATCCGCGGGGGCAATCAGCCCCAGCATTTT.